This T cell receptor (beta chain) appears in the sequencing data of a study of human T cells and chemical hapten exposure. Across the study: Sensitizing treatment utilized 2% DPC over an approximately 2 cm by approximately 2 cm portion of upper inner arm skin. All through the roughly 25-week study, the scalp of each patient received diphenylcyclopropenone doses weekly. Study-wide points: Relative to control repertoires, expanded TCRs gave rise to significantly more large CDR3 similarity clusters. PT1 expanded TCR numbers tracked positively with patch test score.

Regarding time point: pre-sensitization, week 0. Indicated treatment: therapeutic diphenylcyclopropenone sensitization with weekly scalp DPC. MiXCR was run by TCRdb on the RACE reads, yielding one entry per CDR3 protein. The table includes tens of thousands of distinct CDR3 sequences, about 7% detected once. This clonotype was seen at least ten times. Its specificity is not known. The CDR3 is 12 residues long. The ends were cut back, 6 bases at V and 5 bases at J, with 13 bases in the middle. In germline, CDR1 is SQVTM, CDR2 ANQGSEA. The input for sequencing was whole blood, taken in connection with sensitization to the hapten diphenylcyclopropenone (DPC). This TCR came from a woman between 25 and 40 years old with alopecia areata. Some clones in this sample may be carry-over from other donors' samples. The chain uses TRBV29-1 and TRBJ2-5, with D possibly matching TRBD1 (6 bases). The CDR3 here is CSVKQGAETQYF. The CDR3 DNA reads as TGCAGCGTCAAACAGGGAGCGGAGACCCAGTACTTC. Based on the CDR3 plus reference TRBV29-1 and TRBJ2-5, the full variable domain is SAVISQKPSRDICQRGTSLTIQCQVDSQVTMMFWYRQQPGQSLTLIATANQGSEATYESGFVIDKFPISRPNLTFSTLTVSNMSPEDSSIYLCSVKQGAETQYFGPGTRLLVL.